This T cell receptor beta chain comes out of a study of CD8 T cells in Susac syndrome. V dropped 4 bases and J dropped 6; count of bases not matched to a gene: 3. CDR1 and CDR2 from the germline V gene are SGHDT and YYEEEE. This CDR3 contains 13 residues. Random hexamers were used to reverse transcribe an amount of about 0.45 to 1 ug RNA. One entry per CDR3 protein, called by TCRdb with MiXCR from the immunoSEQ multiplex PCR reads. Among 77,000 or so distinct CDR3 sequences listed, about 95% were seen once. The V gene is TRBV5-6, the J gene TRBJ2-2; 7 bases line up with TRBD2. The TCR sequence derives from a human donor with multiple sclerosis. Sequenced material: CD8+ T cells from PBMCs. The CDR3, as DNA: TGTGCCAGCAGCCCTGCGGGGGCCGGGGAGCTGTTTTTT. This codes for CASSPAGAGELFF.